This TCR beta chain derives from a study of PD-1 blockade in classical Hodgkin lymphoma. In the study overall: Intravenous nivolumab at 3 mg/kg was given to patients every 2 weeks. Study results and caveats: Baseline diversity resembling that of newly diagnosed patients was seen in complete responders.

Every patient had relapsed following autologous stem cell transplantation, and cohorts differed in brentuximab vedotin exposure. This clone was detected once. Its antigen is currently unknown. Other DNA sequences of this sample code for an identical CDR3. V shed 1 base and J shed 1 base, with 4 bases lying between them. Germline V CDR1 and CDR2: SEHNR, FQNEAQ (reference sequence). This CDR3 spans 13 amino acids. Repertoires were generated with immunoSEQ multiplex PCR, while TCRdb's copy carries only in-frame clones and drops some. Of some 93,000 clones in the sample, 75% to 90% are singletons; the top ten hold about 11%.

This rearrangement joins TRBV7-9 to TRBJ1-1; D is unclear. The sequence was obtained from a human donor with classical Hodgkin lymphoma. Here the sequenced sample was peripheral blood mononuclear cells (PBMCs), taken before the second cycle of nivolumab. In DNA form, the CDR3 reads TGTGCCAGCAGCTTAGGGGCGAACACTGAAGCTTTCTTT. Residues: CASSLGANTEAFF. Filled out from reference TRBV7-9 and TRBJ1-1, the complete variable domain reads DTGVSQNPRHKITKRGQNVTFRCDPISEHNRLYWYRQTLGQGPEFLTYFQNEAQLEKSRLLSDRFSAERPKGSFSTLEIQRTEQGDSAMYLCASSLGANTEAFFGQGTRLTVV.